This paragraph reports one T cell receptor (beta chain). The data derive from a study of blood T cell repertoires in COVID-19. J was trimmed by 5 bases and V by 6 bases; bases with no gene match: 7. Looked up from germline, CDR1 is MDHEN and CDR2 is SYDVKM. The CDR3 loop spans 15 amino acids. Data came from immunoSEQ multiplex PCR; TCRdb stores just in-frame clones and leaves some out. The sample contains about 300,000 clones, around 86% of which appear only once. Sequencing used peripheral blood. The chain carries TRBV28 and TRBJ1-5; 10 nucleotides agree with TRBD1. The origin of this receptor is a man aged 70 or older with acute or convalescent COVID-19. The CDR3 reads CASRPTGGFHQPQHF. The CDR3 nucleotides are TGTGCCAGCAGGCCGACAGGGGGCTTCCATCAGCCCCAGCATTTT.